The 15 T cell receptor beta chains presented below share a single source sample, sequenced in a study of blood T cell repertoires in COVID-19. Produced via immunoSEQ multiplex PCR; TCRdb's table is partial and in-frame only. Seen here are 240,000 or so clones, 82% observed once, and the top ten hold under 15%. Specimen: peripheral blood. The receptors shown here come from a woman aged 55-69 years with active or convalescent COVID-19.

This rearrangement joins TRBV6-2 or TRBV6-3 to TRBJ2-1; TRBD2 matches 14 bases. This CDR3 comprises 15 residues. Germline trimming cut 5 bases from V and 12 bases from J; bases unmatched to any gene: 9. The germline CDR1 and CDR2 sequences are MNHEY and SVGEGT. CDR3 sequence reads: CASSITGLAGVRQFF. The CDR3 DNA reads TGTGCCAGCAGTATTACGGGACTAGCGGGGGTCCGGCAGTTCTTC.

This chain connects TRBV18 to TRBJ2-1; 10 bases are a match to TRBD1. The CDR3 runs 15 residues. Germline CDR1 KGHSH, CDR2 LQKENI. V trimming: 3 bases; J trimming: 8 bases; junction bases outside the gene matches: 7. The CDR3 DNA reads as TGTGCCAGCTCACCTCCGGGACAGGGGTGGGATGAGCAGTTCTTC. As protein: CASSPPGQGWDEQFF.

The CDR3 loop reads CASSQQDSNQPQHF. DNA for the CDR3: TGTGCCAGCAGCCAACAGGATAGCAATCAGCCCCAGCATTTT. The rearrangement joins TRBV3-1 (or the pseudogene TRBV3-2) to TRBJ1-5, with D unclear. Trimming cost V 2 bases and J 0 bases, with 5 bases left between them. The CDR3 length is 14 residues. Germline V gene sequence: CDR1 LGHDT, CDR2 YNNKEL (reference sequence).

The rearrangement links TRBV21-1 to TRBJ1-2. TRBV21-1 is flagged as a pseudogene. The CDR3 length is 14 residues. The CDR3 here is CASTQGGEKDGYTF. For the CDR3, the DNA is TGTGCCAGCACCCAAGGAGGGGAGAAGGATGGCTACACCTTC.

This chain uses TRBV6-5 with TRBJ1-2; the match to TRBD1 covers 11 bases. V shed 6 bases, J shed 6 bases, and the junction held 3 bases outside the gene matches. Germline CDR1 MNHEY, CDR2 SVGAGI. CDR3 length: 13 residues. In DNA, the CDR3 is TGTGCCAGCAGAGGGACAGGGGGGGATGGCTACACCTTC. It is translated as CASRGTGGDGYTF.

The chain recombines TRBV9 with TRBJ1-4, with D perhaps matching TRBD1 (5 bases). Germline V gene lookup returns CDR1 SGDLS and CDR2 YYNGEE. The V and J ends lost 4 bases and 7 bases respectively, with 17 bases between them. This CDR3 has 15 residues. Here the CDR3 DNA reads TGTGCCAGCAGCCCCGGGGGGGTACTGAGTGAAAAACTGTTTTTT. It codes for CASSPGGVLSEKLFF.

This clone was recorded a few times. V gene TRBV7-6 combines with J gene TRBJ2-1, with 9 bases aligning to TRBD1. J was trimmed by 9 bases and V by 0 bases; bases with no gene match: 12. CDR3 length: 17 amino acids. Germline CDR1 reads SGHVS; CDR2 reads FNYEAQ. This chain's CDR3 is CASSLANRGLEAGEQFF. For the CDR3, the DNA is TGTGCCAGCAGCTTAGCAAACAGGGGGCTGGAAGCGGGTGAGCAGTTCTTC.

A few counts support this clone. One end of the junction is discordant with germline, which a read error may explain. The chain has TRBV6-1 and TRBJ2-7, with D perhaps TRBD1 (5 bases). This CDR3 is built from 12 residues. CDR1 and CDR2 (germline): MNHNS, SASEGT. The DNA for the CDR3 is TGTGCCAGCGGTGACAGCTCCTACGAGCAGTACTTC. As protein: CASGDSSYEQYF.

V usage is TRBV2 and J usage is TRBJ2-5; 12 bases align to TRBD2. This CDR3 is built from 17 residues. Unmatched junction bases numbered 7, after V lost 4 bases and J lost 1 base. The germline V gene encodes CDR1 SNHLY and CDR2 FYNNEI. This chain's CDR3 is CASSVLTSGGGQETQYF. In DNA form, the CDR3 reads TGTGCCAGCAGTGTTTTGACTAGCGGGGGAGGCCAAGAGACCCAGTACTTC. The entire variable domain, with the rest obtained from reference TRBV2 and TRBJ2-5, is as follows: EPEVTQTPSHQVTQMGQEVILRCVPISNHLYFYWYRQILGQKVEFLVSFYNNEISEKSEIFDDQFSVERPDGSNFTLKIRSTKLEDSAMYFCASSVLTSGGGQETQYFGPGTRLLVL.

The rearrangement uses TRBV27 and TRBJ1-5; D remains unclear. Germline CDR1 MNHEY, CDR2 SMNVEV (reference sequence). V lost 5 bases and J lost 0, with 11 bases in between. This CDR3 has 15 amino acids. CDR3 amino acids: CASSLTPYSNQPQHF. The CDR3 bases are TGTGCCAGCAGTCTCACACCTTATAGCAATCAGCCCCAGCATTTT.

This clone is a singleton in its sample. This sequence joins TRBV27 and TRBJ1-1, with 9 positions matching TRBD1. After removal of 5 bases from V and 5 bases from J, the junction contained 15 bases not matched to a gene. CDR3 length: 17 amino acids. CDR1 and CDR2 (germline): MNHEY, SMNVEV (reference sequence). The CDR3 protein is CASSPSYDRGWRTEAFF. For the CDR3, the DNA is TGTGCCAGCAGTCCTTCATACGACAGGGGGTGGAGGACTGAAGCTTTCTTT.

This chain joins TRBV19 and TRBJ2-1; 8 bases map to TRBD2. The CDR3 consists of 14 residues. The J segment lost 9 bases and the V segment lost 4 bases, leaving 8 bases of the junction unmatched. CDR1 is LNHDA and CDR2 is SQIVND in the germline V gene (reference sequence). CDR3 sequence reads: CASSRRGGNSEQFF. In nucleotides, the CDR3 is TGTGCCAGTAGTAGGCGCGGGGGGAATTCTGAGCAGTTCTTC.

CDR3 sequence reads: CASSQEGTGAGANYGYTF. CDR3 bases: TGCGCCAGCAGCCAAGAGGGGACAGGGGCGGGAGCTAACTATGGCTACACCTTC. The chain combines TRBV4-1 with TRBJ1-2; 10 bases match TRBD1. The V and J ends lost 0 bases and 0 bases, in that order; junction bases with no gene match: 7. CDR1 is MGHRA, CDR2 YSYEKL, per germline. The CDR3 length is 18 residues.

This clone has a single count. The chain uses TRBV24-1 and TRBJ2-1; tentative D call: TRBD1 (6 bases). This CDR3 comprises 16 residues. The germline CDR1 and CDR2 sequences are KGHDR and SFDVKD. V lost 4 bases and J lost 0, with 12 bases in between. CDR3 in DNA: TGTGCCACCAGTGACCCAACAGGGAGCTCCTACAATGAGCAGTTCTTC. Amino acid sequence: CATSDPTGSSYNEQFF.

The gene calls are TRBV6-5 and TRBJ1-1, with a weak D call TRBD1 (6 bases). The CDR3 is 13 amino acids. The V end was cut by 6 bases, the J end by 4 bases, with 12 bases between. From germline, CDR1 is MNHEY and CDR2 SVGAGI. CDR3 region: CASSPEGGTEAFF. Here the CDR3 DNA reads TGTGCCAGCAGCCCCGAAGGGGGCACTGAAGCTTTCTTT.